This TCR beta chain comes out of a study of blood T cell repertoires in COVID-19. Background on the study: The samples span acute and convalescent COVID-19 from the United States, Italy and Spain. PBMCs, B-cell-depleted T cells, or T cells were the source of the cDNA or gDNA that made up the material.

Original processing methods: From reference gene primer amplification, estimates of nucleated cell counts were derived. Assay: immunoSEQ multiplex PCR; the TCRdb copy retains only in-frame clones and omits some. From that table come the V and J calls and clone size; the DNA was used to work out D and trimming. The sample lists over 600,000 clones, approximately 90% occurring once. J gave up 4 bases and V 1 base, and 12 bases lay outside the gene matches. CDR3 size: 18 residues. From germline, CDR1 is MNHEY and CDR2 SVGEGT. V is TRBV6-2 or TRBV6-3 and J is TRBJ2-1; 8 positions match TRBD2. The TCR sequence derives from a woman younger than 30 with acute or convalescent COVID-19. Input material: peripheral blood. CDR3 in DNA: TGTGCCAGCAGTTACTTCCTCGGGGGGGCGGATATATACAATGAGCAGTTCTTC. It translates to CASSYFLGGADIYNEQFF.